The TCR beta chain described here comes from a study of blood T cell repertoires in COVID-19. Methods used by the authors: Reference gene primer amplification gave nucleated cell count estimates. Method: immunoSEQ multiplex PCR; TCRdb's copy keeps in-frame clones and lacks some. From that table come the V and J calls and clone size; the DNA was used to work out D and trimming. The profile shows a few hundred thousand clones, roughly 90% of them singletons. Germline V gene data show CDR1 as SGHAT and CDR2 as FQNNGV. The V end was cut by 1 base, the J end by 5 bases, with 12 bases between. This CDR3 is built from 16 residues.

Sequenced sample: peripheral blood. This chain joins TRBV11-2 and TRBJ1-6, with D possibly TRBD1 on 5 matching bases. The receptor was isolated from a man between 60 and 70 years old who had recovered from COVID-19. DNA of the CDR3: TGTGCCAGCAGCTTAGTTCCCAGGGTTGATAATTCACCCCTCCACTTT. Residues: CASSLVPRVDNSPLHF.